Listed below are T cell receptor beta chains from one sample, sequenced in a study of CD8+ T cells in alopecia areata. TCRdb's copy holds only in-frame clones and misses some; the assay was immunoSEQ multiplex PCR. The sample contains around 270,000 clones, about 62% of which appear only once. The source material was CD4+ T cells sorted from blood, sampled at week 24, from a patient treated with tofacitinib. The source is a human donor with alopecia areata. The CDR3 runs from the conserved cysteine through the conserved F or W. The D gene is left open where the match is weak. Some rows mark clone size as missing; the rest say once, few, many or name a class of expanded clone.

v_call: TRBV30
clone_size: .
j_call: TRBJ2-1
d_call: TRBD1
cdr3_nt: TGTGCCTGGAGCGCTCAGGGGGTTTCCCGCAATGAGCAGTTCTTC
cdr3_aa: CAWSAQGVSRNEQFF

v_call: TRBV15
clone_size: .
j_call: TRBJ1-6
d_call: .
cdr3_nt: TGTGCCACCAGCAGAGAATTAGATTCACCCCTCCACTTT
cdr3_aa: CATSRELDSPLHF

v_call: TRBV4-1
clone_size: .
j_call: TRBJ2-2
d_call: TRBD1
cdr3_nt: TGCGCCAGCAGAAACAGGGGAAACACCGGGGAGCTGTTTTTT
cdr3_aa: CASRNRGNTGELFF

v_call: TRBV7-9
clone_size: few
j_call: TRBJ2-4
d_call: TRBD1
cdr3_nt: TGTGCCAGCAGCTTACCGGGACAGGGATACATTCAGTACTTC
cdr3_aa: CASSLPGQGYIQYF

v_call: TRBV7-3
clone_size: .
j_call: TRBJ2-3
d_call: TRBD2
cdr3_nt: TGTGCCAGCAGCTTCGGGGGGGCCCGCACAGATACGCAGTATTTT
cdr3_aa: CASSFGGARTDTQYF

v_call: TRBV10-3
clone_size: few
j_call: TRBJ1-2
d_call: .
cdr3_nt: TGTGCCATCAGTGAGTCTGGAGGCAACGCTAACTATGGCTACACCTTC
cdr3_aa: CAISESGGNANYGYTF

v_call: TRBV29-1
clone_size: .
j_call: TRBJ1-3
d_call: .
cdr3_nt: TGCAGCGTTGAAGATCGAAAGGAGCTCTCTGGAAACACCATATATTTT
cdr3_aa: CSVEDRKELSGNTIYF

v_call: TRBV5-6
clone_size: .
j_call: TRBJ1-2
d_call: TRBD1
cdr3_nt: TGTGCCAGCAGCCCCACGGACAGGAGCTATGGCTACACCTTC
cdr3_aa: CASSPTDRSYGYTF

v_call: TRBV18
clone_size: .
j_call: TRBJ1-4
d_call: .
cdr3_nt: TGTGCCAGCTCACCACGGGCAGGGACACTACTGTTTTTT
cdr3_aa: CASSPRAGTLLFF

v_call: TRBV28
clone_size: few
j_call: TRBJ2-1
d_call: .
cdr3_nt: TGTGCCAGCAGTATACAGTACAATGAGCAGTTCTTC
cdr3_aa: CASSIQYNEQFF

v_call: TRBV7-9
clone_size: few
j_call: TRBJ1-4
d_call: .
cdr3_nt: TGTGCCGTAACAGGAGCGACTAATGAAAAACTGTTTTTT
cdr3_aa: CAVTGATNEKLFF

v_call: TRBV28
clone_size: few
j_call: TRBJ1-1
d_call: .
cdr3_nt: TGTGCCAGCACCCGCTTCCCGGCGGCTTTCTTT
cdr3_aa: CASTRFPAAFF

v_call: TRBV29-1
clone_size: few
j_call: TRBJ1-2
d_call: .
cdr3_nt: TGCAGCGTTGAAGATCCAGGGGTTGGTAACTATGGCTACACCTTC
cdr3_aa: CSVEDPGVGNYGYTF

v_call: TRBV7-9
clone_size: .
j_call: TRBJ2-6
d_call: .
cdr3_nt: TGTGCCAGCAGCCAGGGAGGCGCGGGGGCCAACGTCCTGACTTTC
cdr3_aa: CASSQGGAGANVLTF

v_call: TRBV6-4
clone_size: .
j_call: TRBJ2-3
d_call: .
cdr3_nt: TGTGCCAGCAGTGAGGAGGGAGCCACAGATACGCAGTATTTT
cdr3_aa: CASSEEGATDTQYF

v_call: TRBV7-2
clone_size: few
j_call: TRBJ2-5
d_call: .
cdr3_nt: TGTGCCAGCAGCTTATCTTCTTCGGTGGCTAGCGTCCCCAAGACCCAGTACTTC
cdr3_aa: CASSLSSSVASVPKTQYF

v_call: TRBV29-1
clone_size: .
j_call: TRBJ2-4
d_call: .
cdr3_nt: TGCAGCGCTGCGGACAGCCTAGCCAAAAACATTCAGTACTTC
cdr3_aa: CSAADSLAKNIQYF

v_call: TRBV5-1
clone_size: once
j_call: TRBJ1-5
d_call: .
cdr3_nt: TGCGCCAGCAGCTTGGATACAGGGAGCAATCAGCCCCAGCATTTT
cdr3_aa: CASSLDTGSNQPQHF

v_call: TRBV6-1
clone_size: .
j_call: TRBJ2-4
d_call: .
cdr3_nt: TGTGCCAGCAGCCCAGGGTCTGGGGAAAACATTCAGTACTTC
cdr3_aa: CASSPGSGENIQYF

v_call: TRBV25-1
clone_size: .
j_call: TRBJ2-5
d_call: .
cdr3_nt: TGTGCCAGCAGCCCACCGGGTGAGACCCAGTACTTC
cdr3_aa: CASSPPGETQYF

v_call: TRBV7-2
clone_size: .
j_call: TRBJ2-3
d_call: TRBD2
cdr3_nt: TGTGCCAGCAGCGTCTTAGCGGGGGCGGCAGATACGCAGTATTTT
cdr3_aa: CASSVLAGAADTQYF

v_call: TRBV4-1
clone_size: .
j_call: TRBJ1-2
d_call: .
cdr3_nt: TGCGCCAGCAGCCAGCCAACCCGGGACCTCCGGCATGGCTACACCTTC
cdr3_aa: CASSQPTRDLRHGYTF

v_call: TRBV2
clone_size: few
j_call: TRBJ2-2
d_call: .
cdr3_nt: TGTGCCAGCATCCCCTCAAGGGCGCCCACCGGGGAGCTGTTTTTT
cdr3_aa: CASIPSRAPTGELFF

v_call: TRBV30
clone_size: .
j_call: TRBJ1-2
d_call: .
cdr3_nt: TGTGCCTTCCTTGGGGCCTATGGCTACACCTTC
cdr3_aa: CAFLGAYGYTF

v_call: TRBV11-2
clone_size: .
j_call: TRBJ1-2
d_call: .
cdr3_nt: TGTGCCAGCAGCCCAGCCAGGGCGGGAGGCTACACCTTC
cdr3_aa: CASSPARAGGYTF

v_call: TRBV6-1
clone_size: .
j_call: TRBJ1-4
d_call: TRBD1
cdr3_nt: TGTGCCAGCGGGGACAGGTTGAACGAAAAACTGTTTTTT
cdr3_aa: CASGDRLNEKLFF

v_call: TRBV6-5
clone_size: .
j_call: TRBJ2-3
d_call: .
cdr3_nt: TGTGCCAGCAGTAGGGGCGTAGTTGATACGCAGTATTTT
cdr3_aa: CASSRGVVDTQYF

v_call: TRBV6-5
clone_size: many
j_call: TRBJ2-5
d_call: .
cdr3_nt: TGTGCCAGCAGTTCGGGGCCTAAGGCGTACTTC
cdr3_aa: CASSSGPKAYF

v_call: TRBV30
clone_size: .
j_call: TRBJ2-2
d_call: .
cdr3_nt: TGTGCCTGGAAAGGAATGGACACCGGGGAGCTGTTTTTT
cdr3_aa: CAWKGMDTGELFF

v_call: TRBV29-1
clone_size: .
j_call: TRBJ1-1
d_call: TRBD1
cdr3_nt: TGCAGCGTGGGGGACAGGGGAGGTGGAAGAGCTTTCTTT
cdr3_aa: CSVGDRGGGRAFF

v_call: TRBV25-1
clone_size: .
j_call: TRBJ1-1
d_call: .
cdr3_nt: TGTGCCAGCAGTGACGGACGGAAGAACACTGAAGCTTTCTTT
cdr3_aa: CASSDGRKNTEAFF

v_call: TRBV4-1
clone_size: few
j_call: TRBJ1-1
d_call: TRBD1
cdr3_nt: TGCGCCAGCAGCCAAGGACAGGGCCCCCAAACAAGTGAAGCTTTCTTT
cdr3_aa: CASSQGQGPQTSEAFF

v_call: TRBV28
clone_size: many
j_call: TRBJ2-2
d_call: .
cdr3_nt: TGTGCCAGCAGTTTATACCGGCAGGCCGGGGAGCTGTTTTTT
cdr3_aa: CASSLYRQAGELFF

v_call: TRBV5-4
clone_size: .
j_call: TRBJ1-1
d_call: .
cdr3_nt: TGTGCCAGCAGCGATCCGAACACTGAAGCTTTCTTT
cdr3_aa: CASSDPNTEAFF

v_call: TRBV5-1
clone_size: .
j_call: TRBJ2-5
d_call: .
cdr3_nt: TGCGCCAGCAGCTCAGGACCCGCTCTCGAAGAGACCCAGTACTTC
cdr3_aa: CASSSGPALEETQYF

v_call: TRBV30
clone_size: .
j_call: TRBJ1-5
d_call: TRBD1
cdr3_nt: TGTGCCCTAGACAGGGTCAATCAGCCCCAGCATTTT
cdr3_aa: CALDRVNQPQHF

v_call: TRBV30
clone_size: .
j_call: TRBJ1-3
d_call: .
cdr3_nt: TGTGCCCGGAGTCCCCCCGGCCGGACCATATATTTT
cdr3_aa: CARSPPGRTIYF

v_call: TRBV7-2
clone_size: .
j_call: TRBJ1-1
d_call: TRBD1
cdr3_nt: TGTGCCAGCAGGAACAGGGGGACTGAAGCTTTCTTT
cdr3_aa: CASRNRGTEAFF

v_call: TRBV9
clone_size: .
j_call: TRBJ2-5
d_call: .
cdr3_nt: TGTGCCAGCAGCGTAGGGTCTGGGGAGACCCAGTACTTC
cdr3_aa: CASSVGSGETQYF

v_call: TRBV5-4
clone_size: once
j_call: TRBJ1-1
d_call: .
cdr3_nt: TGTGCCAGCAGCTTGGCCGGAGAGTTGAACACTGAAGCTTTCTTT
cdr3_aa: CASSLAGELNTEAFF

v_call: TRBV11-1
clone_size: .
j_call: TRBJ2-1
d_call: .
cdr3_nt: TGTGCCAGCAGCTTAGCGCGGACAGTACAGGAGCAGTTCTTC
cdr3_aa: CASSLARTVQEQFF

v_call: TRBV28
clone_size: few
j_call: TRBJ1-1
d_call: .
cdr3_nt: TGTGCCACTGGGGCAGACATGAACACTGAAGCTTTCTTT
cdr3_aa: CATGADMNTEAFF

v_call: TRBV30
clone_size: .
j_call: TRBJ2-3
d_call: .
cdr3_nt: TGTGCCTGGAAGGGTTACGCAGATACGCAGTATTTT
cdr3_aa: CAWKGYADTQYF

v_call: TRBV6-1
clone_size: .
j_call: TRBJ1-6
d_call: .
cdr3_nt: TGTGCCAGCAGTGAAGCAAGAGGGGGTAATTCACCCCTCCACTTT
cdr3_aa: CASSEARGGNSPLHF